This TCR beta chain was sequenced during a study of STAT5B mutations in CD4+ large granular lymphocyte leukemia. General study findings and limits: TRBV06-family usage was enriched in top patient clones (8/27) versus controls (2/35). Without HLA matching, higher CD4+ than CD8+ T-LGLL clonality could reflect small sample size.

Controls came from buffy coats of healthy blood donors. As to this clone: Antigen unknown.

J lost 8 bases, V lost 1 base, and 5 bases had no gene match. CDR3 size: 14 residues. CDR1 is SGHDT, CDR2 YYEEEE, per germline. Clones were read by immunoSEQ multiplex PCR, and TCRdb kept only the in-frame ones, dropping some. In the table there are fewer than 25,000 clones, 78% of which are singletons. The clonotype comes from a human donor in good health. The chain joins TRBV5-6 to TRBJ2-1; TRBD1 matches at 8 bases. Sequencing was performed on CD4+ T cells from blood buffy coats. Here the CDR3 DNA reads TGTGCCAGCAGCTTGATACAGGGGGGACATGAGCAGTTCTTC. Translated, it gives CASSLIQGGHEQFF.